The source of this TCR beta chain is a study of blood T cell repertoires in COVID-19. Study-wide background: T cells, B-cell-depleted T cells, or PBMCs provided the cDNA or gDNA that served as material.

Some clones are missing from TCRdb's copy, which holds only in-frame ones; the method was immunoSEQ multiplex PCR. The profile covers some 190,000 clones, with 89% appearing a single time and around 2.3% taken by the ten largest. Recruitment covered about two dozen US areas and drew participants whose ages spanned about 18 to 100 years. Participants' own reports of clinical history determined their cohort assignment. The CDR3 covers 16 residues. The germline gives CDR1 PRHDT, CDR2 FYEKMQ (reference sequence). Trimming shortened V by 4 bases and J by 4 bases, and 14 bases separated the two germline ends.

The sample was PBMCs or T cells enriched from blood (not recorded which). The chain uses TRBV13 and TRBJ2-6; possibly TRBD1 for D (6 bases). The receptor's source is a woman between 40 and 55 years old with acute COVID-19. CDR3 in DNA: TGTGCCAGCAGCTCTGATTGGGGGACAGGGGCCAACGTCCTGACTTTC. Encoded protein: CASSSDWGTGANVLTF.